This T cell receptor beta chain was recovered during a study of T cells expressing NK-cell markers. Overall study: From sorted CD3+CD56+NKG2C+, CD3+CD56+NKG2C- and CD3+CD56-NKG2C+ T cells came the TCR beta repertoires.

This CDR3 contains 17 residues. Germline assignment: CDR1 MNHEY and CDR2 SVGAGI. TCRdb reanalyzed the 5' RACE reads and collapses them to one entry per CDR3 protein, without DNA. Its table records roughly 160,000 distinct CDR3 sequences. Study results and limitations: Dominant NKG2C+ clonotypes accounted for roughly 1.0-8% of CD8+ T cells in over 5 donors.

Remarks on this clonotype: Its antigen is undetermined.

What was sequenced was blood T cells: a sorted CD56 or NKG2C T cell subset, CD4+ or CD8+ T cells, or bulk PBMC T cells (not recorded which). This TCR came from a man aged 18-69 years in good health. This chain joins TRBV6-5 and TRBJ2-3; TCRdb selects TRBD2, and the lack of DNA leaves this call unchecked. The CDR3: CASSYVSGGVGTDTQYF.